This TCR beta chain originates from a study of OX40 agonist ivuxolimab in advanced cancers. The overall study: A history of anti-PD-1, anti-PD-L1 or anti-CTLA-4 therapy was acceptable, and 40% to 45% had some.

Findings of the study overall: Those patients achieving a partial response at 0.1-3.0 mg/kg showed among the lowest clonal expansion.

Repertoires were generated with immunoSEQ multiplex PCR, while TCRdb's copy carries only in-frame clones and drops some. The table records 50,000 to 70,000 clones, around 90% of them present only once. J gave up 7 bases and V 3 bases, and 5 bases lay outside the gene matches. The CDR3 totals 13 residues. From germline, CDR1 is SNHLY and CDR2 FYNNEI. Patients with a history of autoimmune disease or on systemic immunosuppression were excluded. Blood draws occurred at baseline, cycle 4 day 1, and cycle 7 day 1. As regards this clone: Its antigen is unidentified.

This material consisted of CD4+ or CD8+ T cells sorted from blood, taken in a trial of the OX40 agonist ivuxolimab. The V gene is TRBV2, the J gene TRBJ1-1, with TRBD1 matching over 7 bases. The receptor comes from an adult with an advanced solid tumor such as melanoma, head and neck, liver or kidney cancer. The CDR3 sequence: CASSEETGYEAFF. CDR3 nucleotide sequence: TGTGCCAGCAGTGAGGAGACAGGGTATGAAGCTTTCTTT.